This paragraph covers one TCR beta chain sequence. This sample is part of a study of early T cells in non-severe SARS-CoV-2 infection. Study context: Bulk RNA taken from unsorted whole blood was sequenced, leaving chains unpaired.

TCRdb reprocessed the 5' RACE reads with MiXCR, giving one entry per CDR3 protein. The sample gives about 44,000 distinct CDR3 sequences, about 23% of which show up once; approximately 4.4% is in the top ten. This CDR3 comprises 13 residues. V was cut by 5 bases and J by 2 bases, with 9 bases left in between. CDR1 and CDR2 (germline): SEHNR, FQNEAQ (reference sequence). The input for sequencing was whole blood, taken at baseline. The source of this sequence is an adult who was a healthcare worker with PCR-confirmed SARS-CoV-2 infection or an uninfected control (not recorded which). J is TRBJ2-5 and V is TRBV7-9; a weak D match, TRBD1 (5 bases). CDR3 bases: TGTGCCAGCAGCGCGACAGTGCAAGAGACCCAGTACTTC. It translates to CASSATVQETQYF.